Listed here are 15 T cell receptor beta chains from one sample, sequenced in a study of T cells in Graves' hyperthyroidism and ophthalmopathy. RNA transcripts were the template for amplifying TCR beta CDR3 regions. The HTBI primer set served for first-round RT-PCR of the TCR CDR3. TCRdb recomputed calls from the multiplex PCR reads with MiXCR, one row per CDR3 protein. This repertoire shows more than 300,000 distinct CDR3 sequences, around 14% found once; its top ten account for just under 25%. The sequenced sample was blood. The receptors originated from a woman in her thirties with Graves' hyperthyroidism.

The chain couples TRBV28 to TRBJ1-1; the D gene is possibly TRBD1 (5 bases). This CDR3 has 11 residues. Germline lookup yields CDR1 MDHEN and CDR2 SYDVKM. Trimming took off 8 bases at V and 9 bases at J, with 13 bases between the two ends. CDR3 loop: CASGSGGKAFF. As DNA, the CDR3 is TGTGCCAGCGGCTCTGGGGGGAAAGCTTTCTTT.

Ten or more counts support this clonotype. The chain uses TRBV6-2 or TRBV6-3 and TRBJ2-1, with D tentatively TRBD2 (6 bases). Trimming removed 7 bases from V and 6 bases from J, with 19 bases in between. This CDR3 spans 15 amino acids. The germline gives CDR1 MNHEY, CDR2 SVGEGT. Here the CDR3 reads CASNTRGRSGNEQFF. CDR3 coding DNA: TGTGCCAGCAATACGAGAGGGAGGTCGGGCAATGAGCAGTTCTTC.

The chain is built from TRBV19 and TRBJ2-1; D might be TRBD1 (8 bases). Germline V gene data show CDR1 as LNHDA and CDR2 as SQIVND (reference sequence). Trimming stripped 5 bases from V and 6 bases from J, with 20 bases between. CDR3 size: 16 residues. In DNA, the CDR3 is TGTGCCAGTAGTTCAGGGGGGGGGGACAGGACCAATGAGCAGTTCTTC. As protein: CASSSGGGDRTNEQFF.

This clonotype occurred many times. This CDR3 is CASSLPYTSGRAYEQFF. The CDR3 DNA is TGTGCCAGCAGTTTGCCTTATACTAGCGGGAGGGCCTATGAGCAGTTCTTC. This chain uses TRBV28 with TRBJ2-1; 13 nucleotides line up with TRBD2. J gave up 8 bases and V 3 bases, and 10 bases lay outside the gene matches. Germline lookup yields CDR1 MDHEN and CDR2 SYDVKM. The CDR3 is 17 amino acids.

This clonotype was detected ten times or more. The chain recombines TRBV20-1 with TRBJ1-2; TRBD1 might be the D (6 bases). V lost 1 base to trimming and J lost 0 bases, with 9 bases between them. Per the germline V gene, CDR1 is DFQATT and CDR2 is SNEGSKA (reference sequence). The CDR3 covers 14 residues. This CDR3 is CSARGGGTNYGYTF. CDR3 in DNA: TGCAGTGCTAGAGGAGGGGGTACTAACTATGGCTACACCTTC.

A remark on this clonotype: It may be a read error: a sequence one base away is much more abundant. The chain joins TRBV29-1 to TRBJ2-1; D perhaps matches TRBD1 (6 bases). The CDR3 length is 13 residues. Between the trimmed V and J ends, which lost 6 bases and 8 bases, there was a span of 17 bases. Germline CDR1 reads SQVTM; CDR2 reads ANQGSEA. The CDR3 reads CSVVGAAIDEQFF. The CDR3 DNA reads as TGCAGCGTAGTGGGGGCGGCAATCGATGAGCAGTTCTTC.

The chain links TRBV7-2 to TRBJ2-7; TRBD1 agrees at 10 bases. The CDR3 has 15 amino acids. The germline V gene has CDR1 SGHTA and CDR2 FQGNSA. V gave up 5 bases and J gave up 4 bases; unmatched junction bases: 8. The CDR3 region has the DNA TGTGCCAGCAGCCAAGACAGGGGGCAATTGTACGAGCAGTACTTC. It is translated as CASSQDRGQLYEQYF.

The sample holds many counts of this clonotype. V usage is TRBV12-3 or TRBV12-4 and J usage is TRBJ1-5; 8 nucleotides match TRBD1. V lost 5 bases and J lost 5; bases outside the gene matches: 5. The CDR3 runs 14 residues. The CDR3 here is CASSPTGADQPQHF. The DNA of the CDR3 is TGTGCCAGCAGTCCGACAGGGGCCGATCAGCCCCAGCATTTT.

This clonotype was seen a handful of times. The chain employs TRBV20-1 and TRBJ2-7, with D perhaps assigned TRBD1 or TRBD2 (5 bases each). The germline V and J ends were trimmed by 0 bases and 2 bases, with 14 bases remaining between them. This CDR3 contains 15 residues. The germline gives CDR1 DFQATT, CDR2 SNEGSKA (reference sequence). The CDR3 sequence is CSARDPIRGPYEQYF. In DNA, the CDR3 is TGCAGTGCTAGAGACCCTATCCGGGGCCCCTACGAGCAGTACTTC.

At least ten counts were recorded for this clonotype. The V call is TRBV13, the J call TRBJ2-1, with D maybe TRBD1 (6 bases). CDR1 is PRHDT and CDR2 is FYEKMQ in the germline V gene (reference sequence). V lost 5 bases to trimming and J lost 3 bases, with 14 bases between them. This CDR3 comprises 15 residues. CDR3 region: CASSVNRAFYNEQFF. The CDR3 DNA follows: TGTGCCAGCAGCGTCAACAGGGCTTTCTACAATGAGCAGTTCTTC.

The chain employs TRBV20-1 and TRBJ2-5, with 11 bases matching TRBD1. Per germline, CDR1 DFQATT and CDR2 SNEGSKA (reference sequence). V lost 5 bases, J lost 7 bases, and 6 bases stayed unmatched. The CDR3 spans 13 residues. This CDR3 is CSAGDRGSVTQYF. Written as DNA, the CDR3 is TGCAGTGCTGGGGACAGGGGGTCGGTGACCCAGTACTTC.

The sample holds a few counts of this clonotype. The V gene is TRBV5-1, the J gene TRBJ2-6; D may be TRBD1 (5 bases). The germline CDR1 and CDR2 sequences are SGHRS and YFSETQ. The CDR3 loop spans 17 amino acids. The V and J ends lost 0 bases and 4 bases respectively, with 14 bases between them. The CDR3 loop is CASSLDAGLSGANVLTF. In DNA, the CDR3 is TGCGCCAGCAGCTTGGATGCAGGGCTCTCCGGGGCCAACGTCCTGACTTTC.

This sequence joins TRBV3-1 and TRBJ2-1; 8 positions match TRBD2. Germline CDR1 LGHDT, CDR2 YNNKEL (reference sequence). The CDR3 is made up of 17 amino acids. V dropped 4 bases and J dropped 1; count of bases not matched to a gene: 9. In DNA, the CDR3 is TGTGCCAGCAGCCGAGCGGGAGTCCGGGGTTCCTACAATGAGCAGTTCTTC. Translation: CASSRAGVRGSYNEQFF.

This clonotype showed up just once. The chain joins TRBV29-1 to TRBJ2-7, with D possibly TRBD2 on 5 matching bases. Germline values: CDR1 SQVTM, CDR2 ANQGSEA. The CDR3 covers 11 residues. V shed 7 bases and J shed 2 bases, with 9 bases lying between them. CDR3 amino acids: CSGGFPYEQYF. CDR3 DNA sequence: TGCAGCGGCGGGTTTCCCTACGAGCAGTACTTC.

This clonotype was counted ten times or more. This sequence joins TRBV7-9 and TRBJ2-7; perhaps TRBD2 as D (6 bases). CDR1 and CDR2 from the germline V gene are SEHNR and FQNEAQ (reference sequence). CDR3 length: 13 amino acids. CDR3 bases: TGTGCAAGCCGGGCTAGCGAATCCTACGAGCAGTACTTC. This translates into CASRASESYEQYF.